This T cell receptor beta chain is drawn from a study of radiotherapy plus CTLA-4 blockade in lung cancer. About the study: Among all patients, roughly 19% showed objective responses, while about 30% had disease control. Whole-study results and caveats: In blood, after radiotherapy plus ipilimumab, tumor-derived TCR clones expanded.

Those with chemo-refractory metastatic non-small-cell lung cancer were treated with focal radiation combined with CTLA-4 blockade using ipilimumab. Produced via immunoSEQ multiplex PCR; TCRdb's table is partial and in-frame only. The sample carries around 56,000 clones, over 75% recorded once. In the case of this clone: Its antigen is undetermined.

The sequencing here drew on peripheral blood, taken from a patient treated with radiotherapy plus ipilimumab. This TCR derives from a human donor with non-small cell lung cancer who had a complete response to radiotherapy plus ipilimumab.

The CDR3 DNA reads as TGTGCCAGCAGCCAGGGGAGGGGCAGGCACACAGATACGCAGTATTTT. Translating it yields CASSQGRGRHTDTQYF. V and J are TRBV7-6 and TRBJ2-3; maybe TRBD2 (7 bases). Germline CDR1 SGHVS, CDR2 FNYEAQ. V was trimmed by 5 bases and J by 2 bases, leaving 17 bases between them. The CDR3 loop spans 16 amino acids.